The source of this T cell receptor (beta chain) is a study of CD8 T cells in ankylosing spondylitis. Each CDR3 protein gets one entry after TCRdb re-called the 5' RACE reads with MiXCR. The sample records some 220,000 distinct CDR3 sequences, under 8.5% being singletons. This clonotype was seen many times. The sequenced material came from blood, either unsorted or a sorted T cell fraction (not recorded which). The sequence came from a female donor with ankylosing spondylitis or in good health (not recorded which).

CDR3 region: CASRPTSSYEQYF. The CDR3 DNA reads TGTGCCAGCAGACCCACCAGCTCCTACGAGCAGTACTTC. V and J are TRBV28 and TRBJ2-7, with unresolved D. Between the trimmed V and J ends, which lost 6 bases and 0 bases, there was a span of 9 bases. Germline-derived CDR1 and CDR2 are MDHEN and SYDVKM. The CDR3 consists of 13 residues.